This is a list of T cell receptor beta chains from one sample in a study of shared clonotypes between healthy human individuals. Using immunoSEQ multiplex PCR, the repertoire was profiled, and TCRdb retains in-frame clones only, with some absent. There are roughly 2,000,000 clones in the sample; 90% to 95% occur only once, and roughly 1.7% lies in the top ten. The specimen was naive CD8+ T cells from PBMCs. These receptor sequences come from a man in his late teens or twenties in good health. Some clones in this sample may be carry-over from other donors' samples. CDR3s include the opening cysteine and the closing phenylalanine or tryptophan. A D gene is named only where the DNA matches it firmly. Expanded clones are given a class, and other clones once, few, many or no size at all.

size	V	D	J	DNA	CDR3
.	TRBV11-2	.	TRBJ1-1	TGTGCCAGCAGCCCAAGTTTAGTTTTGGGGGTACAAGCTTTCTTT	CASSPSLVLGVQAFF
.	TRBV29-1	TRBD2	TRBJ2-1	TGCAGCGTTGAATCCCCACTAGCGAGAGTTTACAATGAGCAGTTCTTC	CSVESPLARVYNEQFF
.	TRBV15	.	TRBJ1-1	TGTGCCACCAGCAGCGGAGGGCTGGGACAGAACACTGAAGCTTTCTTT	CATSSGGLGQNTEAFF
.	TRBV6-4	.	TRBJ2-1	TGTGCCAGCAGTGCTGAGCGGGTCGCCTACAATGAGCAGTTCTTC	CASSAERVAYNEQFF
.	TRBV6-1	.	TRBJ2-5	TGTGCCAGCTGGGGGCCTCAAGAGACCCAGTACTTC	CASWGPQETQYF
.	TRBV28	TRBD1	TRBJ1-1	TGTGCCAGCAGTCCGACAGGGGTAGTCGCTGAAGCTTTCTTT	CASSPTGVVAEAFF
.	TRBV27	TRBD1	TRBJ1-4	TGTGCCAGCAGGGACAGGAGGTATGAAAAACTGTTTTTT	CASRDRRYEKLFF
.	TRBV5-6	.	TRBJ2-7	TGTGCCAGCACATACCAGCCCCCAGAGCAGTACTTC	CASTYQPPEQYF
.	TRBV19	.	TRBJ1-5	TGTGCCAGTGGAAGTCTTAGCAATCAGCCCCAGCATTTT	CASGSLSNQPQHF
once	TRBV19	TRBD2	TRBJ2-1	TGTGCCAGTTCAGCGGGAGGCTACAATGAGCAGTTCTTC	CASSAGGYNEQFF
.	TRBV6-5	.	TRBJ2-5	TGTGCCAGCAGCCCACGATGGGGACCCCAAGAGACCCAGTACTTC	CASSPRWGPQETQYF
once	TRBV6-1	TRBD2	TRBJ2-3	TGTGCCAGCAGTGACCGACTAGCGGGGAACACAGATACGCAGTATTTT	CASSDRLAGNTDTQYF
few	TRBV9	.	TRBJ1-1	TGTGCCAGCAGTACAGGTAACACTGAAGCTTTCTTT	CASSTGNTEAFF
few	TRBV19	TRBD1	TRBJ1-5	TGTGCCAGTAGTGCTGACAGGGCGAATCAGCCCCAGCATTTT	CASSADRANQPQHF
.	TRBV19	TRBD1	TRBJ1-2	TGTGCCAGTAGTCCGCCGGGACAGGAGGGGGCTGGCTACACCTTC	CASSPPGQEGAGYTF
.	TRBV7-9	.	TRBJ2-3	TGTGCCAGCAGCTTAGCGCCGGCAGGGAGCACAGATACGCAGTATTTT	CASSLAPAGSTDTQYF
.	TRBV4-3	TRBD1	TRBJ1-5	TGCGCCAGCAGCCACGGGACAGGCCGGGCTTATAGCAATCAGCCCCAGCATTTT	CASSHGTGRAYSNQPQHF
.	TRBV18	TRBD2	TRBJ2-7	TGTGCCAGCACCACCTCCGGACTAGCCTCCTACGAGCAGTACTTC	CASTTSGLASYEQYF
once	TRBV7-8	TRBD2	TRBJ2-1	TGTGCCAGCAGCTCGGGACTAGCGGGAGCGAGCTCCTACAATGAGCAGTTCTTC	CASSSGLAGASSYNEQFF
.	TRBV7-9	TRBD2	TRBJ2-1	TGTGCCAGCAGCTTAGGACTAGCGGGAGACTCCAGGGATGAGCAGTTCTTC	CASSLGLAGDSRDEQFF
.	TRBV13	.	TRBJ2-2	TGTGCCAGCAGCTTAATGTCACCGAACACCGGGGAGCTGTTTTTT	CASSLMSPNTGELFF
.	TRBV28	TRBD1	TRBJ2-4	TGTGCCAGCAGTGGACAGGGGCTTCAAGCCAAAAACATTCAGTACTTC	CASSGQGLQAKNIQYF
.	TRBV11-2	.	TRBJ2-7	TGTGCCAGCAGCCTCCATCCGCCGGGACGGACCCTGCCCTACGAGCAGTACTTC	CASSLHPPGRTLPYEQYF
.	TRBV6-1	.	TRBJ2-2	TGTGCCAGCAGTGAATTTCTTTCGGGGGGCGCGGCCGGGGAGCTGTTTTTT	CASSEFLSGGAAGELFF
.	TRBV7-9	TRBD1	TRBJ2-1	TGTGCCAGCAGCTTACGGCCGGGACAGACTTACAATGAGCAGTTCTTC	CASSLRPGQTYNEQFF
.	TRBV7-9	.	TRBJ1-1	TGTGCCAGCAGCCTTCCCGGAGGGATCACTGAAGCTTTCTTT	CASSLPGGITEAFF
.	TRBV28	.	TRBJ2-7	TGTGCCAGCAGCATCCGGGACGGAACCTACGAGCAGTACTTC	CASSIRDGTYEQYF
.	TRBV27	.	TRBJ1-2	TGTGCCAGCAGTCCGGTTCAGGGGCCGGGCTATGGCTACACCTTC	CASSPVQGPGYGYTF
.	TRBV10-2	TRBD2	TRBJ2-1	TGCGCCAGCAGTCTAGCGGGAAGAAGGGATGAGCAGTTCTTC	CASSLAGRRDEQFF
.	TRBV27	.	TRBJ2-1	TGTGCCAGCAGTTTGAGTTTCGGAGAGACAGCCTACAATGAGCAGTTCTTC	CASSLSFGETAYNEQFF
.	TRBV30	TRBD1	TRBJ2-2	TGTGCCTGGAGCCGCTGGGGACAGGGATACACCGGGGAGCTGTTTTTT	CAWSRWGQGYTGELFF
.	TRBV6-1	.	TRBJ1-5	TGTGCCAGCAGTGAAGGCGGCAATCAGCCCCAGCATTTT	CASSEGGNQPQHF
.	TRBV19	TRBD1	TRBJ1-2	TGTGCCAGTAGTACCTGGGACAGGGGGTATGGCTACACCTTC	CASSTWDRGYGYTF